Below, 23 T cell receptor beta chains from the same sample are listed, as sequenced in a study of cytomegalovirus exposure and HLA in healthy donors (dated 2017 in TCRdb). Receptor libraries were prepared by the immunoSEQ multiplex PCR assay. For the multiplex PCR, a mixture combining 60 forward primers for TCR Vbeta segments and 13 reverse primers for TCR Jbeta segments was used. TCRdb mirrors the immuneACCESS table, restricted to in-frame sequences. Some clones are absent from its copies; in checked studies, under half trace to an unresolved V gene, and the reason for the others is unknown. Across this sample there are some 150,000 clones, with 75% to 90% seen only once. The ten largest clones capture 1.2% of the sample. Input material: PBMCs. Source of these receptors: a female donor in good health and CMV-seronegative.

For the CDR3, the DNA is TGTGCCAGCAGTTTATCGACTCCCAATCAGCCCCAGCATTTT. Its translation: CASSLSTPNQPQHF. V usage is TRBV27 and J usage is TRBJ1-5; no reliable D call. Germline V gives CDR1 MNHEY, CDR2 SMNVEV (reference sequence). The CDR3 spans 14 residues. Trimming removed 0 bases from V and 3 bases from J, with 6 bases in between.

The J gene is TRBJ1-4, the V gene TRBV9, with 10 positions matching TRBD1. With 3 bases clipped from V and 8 bases from J, the junction kept 7 bases outside the gene matches. The CDR3 is 15 amino acids. Germline V gene lookup returns CDR1 SGDLS and CDR2 YYNGEE. CDR3 coding DNA: TGTGCCAGCAGCGAAGGGACAGGGGTTTGGGAAAAACTGTTTTTT. Amino acids: CASSEGTGVWEKLFF.

The V and J genes are TRBV29-1 and TRBJ2-4; D might be TRBD1 (5 bases). With 1 base removed from V and 5 bases from J, the gap between germline ends came to 6 bases. This CDR3 is built from 12 residues. Germline V gives CDR1 SQVTM, CDR2 ANQGSEA. The CDR3 DNA sequence: TGCAGCGTTGAAGGGGGCGAAAACATTCAGTACTTC. This sequence encodes CSVEGGENIQYF.

The chain has TRBV7-9 and TRBJ1-5; 8 nucleotides align to TRBD1. Trimming at V came to 3 bases and at J to 0 bases, leaving 1 base not matched to a gene. The CDR3 contains 15 residues. Germline V gives CDR1 SEHNR, CDR2 FQNEAQ (reference sequence). CDR3 loop: CASSFGTGSNQPQHF. CDR3 in DNA: TGTGCCAGCAGCTTCGGGACAGGTAGCAATCAGCCCCAGCATTTT.

V gene TRBV5-1 combines with J gene TRBJ1-2; TRBD1 agrees at 8 bases. The CDR3 spans 13 residues. In germline, CDR1 is SGHRS, CDR2 YFSETQ. The V segment lost 5 bases and the J segment 3 bases; nucleotides outside the gene matches: 3. The CDR3 reads CASSKDRDYGYTF. CDR3 DNA: TGCGCCAGCAGTAAGGACAGGGACTATGGCTACACCTTC.

V gene TRBV5-1 combines with J gene TRBJ1-4; D is undetermined. Germline CDR1 SGHRS, CDR2 YFSETQ. With 0 bases removed from V and 4 bases from J, the gap between germline ends came to 13 bases. CDR3 length equals 16 residues. For the CDR3, the DNA is TGCGCCAGCAGCTTGGCCTTCTCCGAGGGTAATGAAAAACTGTTTTTT. Amino acid sequence: CASSLAFSEGNEKLFF.

The chain links TRBV30 to TRBJ2-2; 7 positions agree with TRBD2. Losses at the gene ends were 5 bases for V and 6 bases for J; bases not matched to a gene: 18. The CDR3 spans 17 residues. In germline, CDR1 is GTSNPN, CDR2 SVGIG (reference sequence). The CDR3 DNA reads TGTGCCTGGGAAGGCCCCTCTAGCGGAGGTCGGGCCGGGGAGCTGTTTTTT. Translated, it gives CAWEGPSSGGRAGELFF.

This chain links TRBV11-2 with TRBJ2-7, with 9 bases identical to TRBD1. This CDR3 is built from 15 residues. J was trimmed by 2 bases and V by 4 bases; bases with no gene match: 6. Germline CDR1 SGHAT, CDR2 FQNNGV. DNA of the CDR3: TGTGCCAGCAGCTCGCCGGGACAGGGAGCCTACGAGCAGTACTTC. This encodes CASSSPGQGAYEQYF.

V usage is TRBV4-1 and J usage is TRBJ2-3; 7 bases are a match to TRBD1. Germline CDR1 and CDR2: MGHRA and YSYEKL. V dropped 2 bases and J dropped 6; count of bases not matched to a gene: 5. This CDR3 region has 14 residues. The CDR3 DNA follows: TGCGCCAGCAGCCAAACAGGGGCCAGCGATACGCAGTATTTT. It specifies CASSQTGASDTQYF.

The chain combines TRBV25-1 with TRBJ2-1, with D possibly matching TRBD2 (5 bases). V was pared by 5 bases and J by 8 bases, with 16 bases between. The germline V gene has CDR1 MGHDK and CDR2 SYGVNS. CDR3 length: 14 amino acids. CDR3 amino acids: CASSLSGKFHEQFF. As DNA, the CDR3 is TGTGCCAGCAGTCTCTCGGGAAAGTTCCATGAGCAGTTCTTC.

The rearrangement joins TRBV9 to TRBJ2-5; D is perhaps TRBD2 (6 bases). Germline CDR1 reads SGDLS; CDR2 reads YYNGEE. V gave up 0 bases and J gave up 5 bases, with 14 bases separating them. CDR3 length: 15 amino acids. The CDR3: CASSVGPSELETQYF. The CDR3 DNA reads TGTGCCAGCAGCGTAGGGCCTAGCGAATTGGAGACCCAGTACTTC. The full variable domain, completed using reference TRBV9 and TRBJ2-5, is DSGVTQTPKHLITATGQRVTLRCSPRSGDLSVYWYQQSLDQGLQFLIQYYNGEERAKGNILERFSAQQFPDLHSELNLSSLELGDSALYFCASSVGPSELETQYFGPGTRLLVL.

V is TRBV2 and J is TRBJ2-5; D possibly corresponds to TRBD2 (6 bases). The germline CDR1 and CDR2 sequences are SNHLY and FYNNEI. V was shortened by 6 bases and J by 2 bases, with 10 bases between the two germline ends. The CDR3 is 13 amino acids. CDR3 coding DNA: TGTGCCAGCAGGCGGGGAGTTCAAGAGACCCAGTACTTC. This translates into CASRRGVQETQYF.

The chain combines TRBV5-4 with TRBJ2-5, with a possible D match to TRBD1 (6 bases). The V gene lost 1 base and the J gene lost 3 bases, with 10 bases spanning the gap. This CDR3 contains 14 residues. CDR1 SGHNT and CDR2 YYREEE come from the germline V gene (reference sequence). The CDR3 region is CASSLPRTEETQYF. The CDR3 DNA reads as TGTGCCAGCAGCTTGCCCCGGACAGAAGAGACCCAGTACTTC.

This chain uses TRBV2 with TRBJ2-2, with 11 bases identical to TRBD1. The V gene's germline CDR1 is SNHLY and CDR2 FYNNEI. The V gene end was trimmed by 8 bases and the J gene end by 6 bases; junction bases not matched to a gene: 5. The CDR3 extends over 14 amino acids. CDR3 DNA sequence: TGTGCCAGCGGAAGGACAGGGGGCTCCGGGGAGCTGTTTTTT. It translates to CASGRTGGSGELFF.

This chain links TRBV5-1 with TRBJ1-4, with 10 bases matching TRBD1. This CDR3 has 14 residues. Trimming cost V 4 bases and J 8 bases; bases outside gene matches: 5. Germline assignment: CDR1 SGHRS and CDR2 YFSETQ. CDR3 sequence (DNA): TGCGCCAGCAGCCTCGGGACAGGGGTGGAAAAACTGTTTTTT. Translating it yields CASSLGTGVEKLFF.

The J gene is TRBJ2-7, the V gene TRBV9, with TRBD2 matching over 7 bases. The germline gives CDR1 SGDLS, CDR2 YYNGEE. After removal of 2 bases from V and 0 bases from J, the junction contained 5 bases not matched to a gene. The CDR3 is made up of 15 amino acids. CDR3 sequence (DNA): TGTGCCAGCAGCGTCCAGGCGGGGGTCTCCTACGAGCAGTACTTC. It is translated as CASSVQAGVSYEQYF.

The chain joins TRBV28 to TRBJ2-7; TRBD2 aligns across 15 bases. CDR3 size: 19 residues. Germline lookup yields CDR1 MDHEN and CDR2 SYDVKM. The junction had 11 bases not matched to a gene; V was cut back by 4 bases and J by 1 base. The CDR3 region is CASSSPGLAGGRGSYEQYF. As DNA, the CDR3 is TGTGCCAGCAGTTCCCCGGGACTAGCGGGAGGCCGGGGATCCTACGAGCAGTACTTC.

This clone has a single count. The chain carries TRBV18 and TRBJ2-2, with D tentatively TRBD1 (6 bases). V lost 4 bases, J lost 7 bases, and 13 bases lay in between. The germline V gene encodes CDR1 KGHSH and CDR2 LQKENI. The CDR3 runs 14 residues. Written as DNA, the CDR3 is TGTGCCAGCTCACAGAGGACAGAAAACGGGGAGCTGTTTTTT. Its translation: CASSQRTENGELFF.

CDR3 sequence: CASSLELLNTEAFF. The DNA for the CDR3 is TGTGCCAGCAGCTTAGAACTGCTGAACACTGAAGCTTTCTTT. The genes are TRBV7-9 and TRBJ1-1, with D unclear. The V end was cut by 1 base, the J end by 0 bases, with 6 bases between. The CDR3 length is 14 residues. Per the germline V gene, CDR1 is SEHNR and CDR2 is FQNEAQ (reference sequence).

This clone occurred a few times. The V gene is TRBV29-1, the J gene TRBJ2-1, with 8 bases matching TRBD1. V gave up 8 bases and J gave up 1 base; unmatched junction bases: 4. This CDR3 region has 13 residues. Germline V gene lookup returns CDR1 SQVTM and CDR2 ANQGSEA. CDR3 amino acids: CSHDRGSYNEQFF. Written as DNA, the CDR3 is TGCAGCCACGACAGGGGTTCCTACAATGAGCAGTTCTTC.

The V and J genes are TRBV5-6 and TRBJ2-1, with 8 bases that match TRBD2. The CDR3 contains 16 residues. CDR1 is SGHDT, CDR2 YYEEEE, per germline. The V and J ends lost 5 bases and 0 bases, in that order; junction bases with no gene match: 7. The CDR3 DNA reads TGTGCCAGCAGGTATTTTAGCGGGACCTCCTACAATGAGCAGTTCTTC. It yields the protein CASRYFSGTSYNEQFF.

This rearrangement joins TRBV29-1 to TRBJ2-7; D unresolved. CDR3 length: 15 residues. Deletions cut 4 bases from V and 0 bases from J, with 16 bases between. Germline assignment: CDR1 SQVTM and CDR2 ANQGSEA. In DNA, the CDR3 is TGCAGCGTTGGTTACGCCTCCCGGAGCTCCTACGAGCAGTACTTC. Protein product: CSVGYASRSSYEQYF.

The sample holds a few counts of this clone. V usage is TRBV19 and J usage is TRBJ2-5; 9 nucleotides align to TRBD1. Germline CDR1 reads LNHDA; CDR2 reads SQIVND (reference sequence). The CDR3 covers 17 residues. J lost 5 bases, V lost 1 base, and 11 bases had no gene match. CDR3 bases: TGTGCCAGTAGTATAGGACAGGGGGTATGGATGATGGAGACCCAGTACTTC. Protein sequence: CASSIGQGVWMMETQYF.